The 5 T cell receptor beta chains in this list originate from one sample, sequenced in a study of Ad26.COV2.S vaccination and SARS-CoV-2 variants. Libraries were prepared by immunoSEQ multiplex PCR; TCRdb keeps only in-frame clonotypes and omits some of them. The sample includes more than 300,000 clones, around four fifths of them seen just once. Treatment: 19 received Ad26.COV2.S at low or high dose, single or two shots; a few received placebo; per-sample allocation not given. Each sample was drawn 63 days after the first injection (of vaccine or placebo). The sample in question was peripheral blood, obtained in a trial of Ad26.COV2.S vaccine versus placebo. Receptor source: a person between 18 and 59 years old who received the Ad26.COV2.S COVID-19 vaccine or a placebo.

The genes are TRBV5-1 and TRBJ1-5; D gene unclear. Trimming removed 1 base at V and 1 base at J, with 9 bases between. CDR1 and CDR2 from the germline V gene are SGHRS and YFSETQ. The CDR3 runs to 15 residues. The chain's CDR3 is CASSLQDPSNQPQHF. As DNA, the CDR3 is TGCGCCAGCAGCTTGCAGGATCCGAGCAATCAGCCCCAGCATTTT.

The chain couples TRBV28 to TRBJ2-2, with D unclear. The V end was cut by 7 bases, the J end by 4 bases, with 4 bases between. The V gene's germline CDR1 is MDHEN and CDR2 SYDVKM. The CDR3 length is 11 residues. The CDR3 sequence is CASTSTGELFF. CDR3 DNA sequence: TGTGCCAGCACCTCCACCGGGGAGCTGTTTTTT.

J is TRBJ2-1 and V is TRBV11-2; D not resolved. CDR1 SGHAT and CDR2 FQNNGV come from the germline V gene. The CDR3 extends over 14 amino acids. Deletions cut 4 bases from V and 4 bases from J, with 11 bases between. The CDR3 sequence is CASSSLLRYNEQFF. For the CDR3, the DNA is TGTGCCAGCAGCTCCCTTCTCCGTTACAATGAGCAGTTCTTC.

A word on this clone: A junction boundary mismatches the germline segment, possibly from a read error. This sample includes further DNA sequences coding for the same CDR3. In nucleotides, the CDR3 is TGCGCCAGCAGCCAAGGGTTTGCTAGCACAGATACGCAGTATTTT. This encodes CASSQGFASTDTQYF. The chain combines TRBV14 with TRBJ2-3; D is undetermined. The CDR3 consists of 15 residues. The germline V gene has CDR1 SGHDN and CDR2 FVKESK.

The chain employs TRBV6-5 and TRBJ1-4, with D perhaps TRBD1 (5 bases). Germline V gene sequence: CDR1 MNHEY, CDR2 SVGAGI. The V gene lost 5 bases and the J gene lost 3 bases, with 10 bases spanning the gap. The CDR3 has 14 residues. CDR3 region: CASSKNRPNEKLFF. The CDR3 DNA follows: TGTGCCAGCAGTAAAAACAGGCCTAATGAAAAACTGTTTTTT.